The clone carrying this T cell receptor (beta chain) has ten or more counts. Its cognate antigen is unknown. Preparation of the TCRbeta library was carried out with unique molecular identifiers. TCRdb called the PCR reads again in MiXCR, with one record for every CDR3 protein. The table shows some 220,000 distinct CDR3 sequences, with 11% occurring only once. This sample stems from a study of T-cell reconstitution after alpha-beta-depleted transplantation in children. Study-level results: After transplant, at about two months, alpha-beta T cells were reportedly derived from several hundred expanded graft clones. The high TCRbeta diversity at day 60 in some patients came from surviving recipient T cells and thymic progenitors. When one year had passed after transplant, most T-cell counts and diversity came from newly produced T cells.

Germline CDR1 SGHRS, CDR2 YFSETQ. The length of the CDR3 is 14 residues. The V and J ends lost 5 bases and 2 bases respectively, with 13 bases between them. This sample comprised PBMCs, obtained before TCRalphabeta/CD19-depleted stem cell transplant. The chain combines TRBV5-1 with TRBJ2-5; unclear D gene. The TCR sequence derives from a child younger than two with acute myeloid leukemia, due to receive a stem cell transplant. DNA for the CDR3: TGCGCCAGCAGGTTTGAATCCGCACAAGAGACCCAGTACTTC. Protein sequence: CASRFESAQETQYF.